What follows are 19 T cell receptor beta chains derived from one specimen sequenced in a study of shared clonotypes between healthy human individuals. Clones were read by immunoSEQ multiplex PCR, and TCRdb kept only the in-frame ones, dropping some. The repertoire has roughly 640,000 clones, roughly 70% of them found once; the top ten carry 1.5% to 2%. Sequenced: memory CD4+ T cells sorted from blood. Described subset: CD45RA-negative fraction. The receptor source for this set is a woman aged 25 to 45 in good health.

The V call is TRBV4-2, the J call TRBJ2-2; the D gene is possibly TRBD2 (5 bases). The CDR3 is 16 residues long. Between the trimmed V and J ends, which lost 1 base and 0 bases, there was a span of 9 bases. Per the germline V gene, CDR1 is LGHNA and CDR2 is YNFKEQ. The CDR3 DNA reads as TGTGCCAGCAGCCAAGGGAGCGGACCGAACACCGGGGAGCTGTTTTTT. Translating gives CASSQGSGPNTGELFF.

CDR3 protein: CAWSVTLARGGANVLTF. CDR3 bases: TGTGCCTGGAGTGTAACCCTAGCGCGTGGTGGGGCCAACGTCCTGACTTTC. The J gene is TRBJ2-6, the V gene TRBV30; TRBD2 might be the D (6 bases). The CDR3 contains 17 residues. The germline V gene has CDR1 GTSNPN and CDR2 SVGIG (reference sequence). With 0 bases removed from V and 3 bases from J, the gap between germline ends came to 15 bases.

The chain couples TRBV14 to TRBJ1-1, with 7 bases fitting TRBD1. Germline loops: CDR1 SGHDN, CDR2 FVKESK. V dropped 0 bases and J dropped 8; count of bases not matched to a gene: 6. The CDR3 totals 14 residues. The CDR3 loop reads CASSQEVPGQEAFF. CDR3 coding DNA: TGTGCCAGCAGCCAAGAGGTTCCGGGACAGGAAGCTTTCTTT.

The CDR3 spells CASSLVGTGFADTQYF. Written as DNA, the CDR3 is TGTGCCAGCAGCTTAGTCGGGACAGGGTTTGCAGATACGCAGTATTTT. The chain recombines TRBV11-2 with TRBJ2-3, with 9 bases identical to TRBD1. This CDR3 comprises 16 residues. The germline gives CDR1 SGHAT, CDR2 FQNNGV. V lost 1 base, J lost 4 bases, and 6 bases stayed unmatched.

The CDR3 is CASSASGSVSYNEQFF. CDR3 DNA: TGTGCCAGCAGTGCTAGCGGGTCCGTCTCCTACAATGAGCAGTTCTTC. The chain has TRBV11-2 and TRBJ2-1; 8 bases align to TRBD2. This CDR3 has 16 amino acids. V shed 6 bases, J shed 0 bases, and the junction held 7 bases outside the gene matches. The germline V gene encodes CDR1 SGHAT and CDR2 FQNNGV.

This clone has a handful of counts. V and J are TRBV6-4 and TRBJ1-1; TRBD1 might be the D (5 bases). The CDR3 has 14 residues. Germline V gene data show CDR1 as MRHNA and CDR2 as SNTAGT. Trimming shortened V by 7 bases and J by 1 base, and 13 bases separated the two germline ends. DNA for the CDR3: TGTGCCAGCAAGGGGACTCCCGAGAACACTGAAGCTTTCTTT. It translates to CASKGTPENTEAFF.

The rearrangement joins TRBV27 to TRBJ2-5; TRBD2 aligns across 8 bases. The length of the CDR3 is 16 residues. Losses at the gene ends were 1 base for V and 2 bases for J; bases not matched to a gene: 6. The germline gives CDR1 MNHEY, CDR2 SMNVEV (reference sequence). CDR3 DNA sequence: TGTGCCAGCAGTTTATTTACGGGAGGGGGACAAGAGACCCAGTACTTC. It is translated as CASSLFTGGGQETQYF.

CDR3 sequence reads: CASSAEGLRTGELFF. The CDR3 region has the DNA TGTGCCAGCAGTGCGGAGGGCCTAAGGACCGGGGAGCTGTTTTTT. The chain is built from TRBV6-1 and TRBJ2-2; a weak D match, TRBD2 (6 bases). CDR1 MNHNS and CDR2 SASEGT come from the germline V gene. The V end lost 4 bases, the J end lost 5 bases, and 14 bases lay between the germline ends. The CDR3 has 15 amino acids.

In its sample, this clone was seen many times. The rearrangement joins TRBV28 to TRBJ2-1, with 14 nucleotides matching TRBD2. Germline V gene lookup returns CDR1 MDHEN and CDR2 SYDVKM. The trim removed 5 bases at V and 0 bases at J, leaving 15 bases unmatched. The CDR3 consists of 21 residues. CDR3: CASSPYAPGLAGVFSYNEQFF. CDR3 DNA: TGTGCCAGCAGTCCTTATGCCCCGGGACTAGCGGGAGTGTTCTCCTACAATGAGCAGTTCTTC. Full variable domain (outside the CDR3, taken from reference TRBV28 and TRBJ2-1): DVKVTQSSRYLVKRTGEKVFLECVQDMDHENMFWYRQDPGLGLRLIYFSYDVKMKEKGDIPEGYSVSREKKERFSLILESASTNQTSMYLCASSPYAPGLAGVFSYNEQFFGPGTRLTVL.

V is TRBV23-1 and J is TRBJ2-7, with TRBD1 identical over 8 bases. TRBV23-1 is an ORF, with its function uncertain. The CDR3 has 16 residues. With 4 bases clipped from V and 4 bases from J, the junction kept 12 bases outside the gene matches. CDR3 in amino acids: CASSPREGTGQYEQYF. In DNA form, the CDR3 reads TGCGCCAGCAGTCCCCGAGAGGGGACAGGTCAATACGAGCAGTACTTC.

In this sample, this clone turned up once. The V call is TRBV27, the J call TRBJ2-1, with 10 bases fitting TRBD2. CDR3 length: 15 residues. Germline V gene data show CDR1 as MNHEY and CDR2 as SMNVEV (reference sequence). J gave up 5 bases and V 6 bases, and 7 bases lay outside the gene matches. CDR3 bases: TGTGCCAGCAGGAAGGTAGCGGGAGGACACAATGAGCAGTTCTTC. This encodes CASRKVAGGHNEQFF.

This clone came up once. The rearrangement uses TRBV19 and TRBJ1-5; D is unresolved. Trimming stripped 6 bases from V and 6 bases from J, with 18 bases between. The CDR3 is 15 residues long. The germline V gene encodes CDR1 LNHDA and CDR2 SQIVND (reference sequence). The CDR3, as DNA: TGTGCCAGTAGCAGTATCGGAGAAGGCGGTCAGCCCCAGCATTTT. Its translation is CASSSIGEGGQPQHF.

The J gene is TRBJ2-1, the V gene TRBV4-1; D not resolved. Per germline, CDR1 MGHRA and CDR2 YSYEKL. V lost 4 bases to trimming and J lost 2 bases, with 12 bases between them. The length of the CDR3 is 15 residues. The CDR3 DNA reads TGCGCCAGCAGCCTGCTAGAGGATCCCTACAATGAGCAGTTCTTC. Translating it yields CASSLLEDPYNEQFF.

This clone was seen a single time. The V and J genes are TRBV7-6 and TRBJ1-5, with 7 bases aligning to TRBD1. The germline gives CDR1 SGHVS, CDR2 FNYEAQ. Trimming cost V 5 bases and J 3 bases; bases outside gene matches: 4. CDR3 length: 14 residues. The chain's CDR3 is CASSQGEVNQPQHF. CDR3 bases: TGTGCCAGCAGCCAGGGGGAGGTCAATCAGCCCCAGCATTTT. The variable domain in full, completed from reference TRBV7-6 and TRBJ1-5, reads GAGVSQSPRYKVTKRGQDVALRCDPISGHVSLYWYRQALGQGPEFLTYFNYEAQQDKSGLPNDRFSAERPEGSISTLTIQRTEQRDSAMYRCASSQGEVNQPQHFGDGTRLSIL.

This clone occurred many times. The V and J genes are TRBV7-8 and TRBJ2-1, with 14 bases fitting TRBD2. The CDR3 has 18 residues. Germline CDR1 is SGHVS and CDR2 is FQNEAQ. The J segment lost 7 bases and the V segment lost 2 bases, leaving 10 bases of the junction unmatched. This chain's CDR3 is CASSLKVTSGGGRNEQFF. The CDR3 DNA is TGTGCCAGCAGCTTAAAGGTGACTAGCGGGGGGGGTAGGAATGAGCAGTTCTTC.

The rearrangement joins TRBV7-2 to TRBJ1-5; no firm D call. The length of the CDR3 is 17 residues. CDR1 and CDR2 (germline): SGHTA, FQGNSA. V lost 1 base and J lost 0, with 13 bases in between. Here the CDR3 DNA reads TGTGCCAGCAGCTTAGTTTCGGTGAGATATAGCAATCAGCCCCAGCATTTT. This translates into CASSLVSVRYSNQPQHF.

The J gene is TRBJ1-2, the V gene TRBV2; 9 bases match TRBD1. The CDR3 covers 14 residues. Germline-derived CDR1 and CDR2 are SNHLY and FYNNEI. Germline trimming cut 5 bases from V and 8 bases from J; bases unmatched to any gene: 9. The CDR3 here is CASSFIQGAEGYTF. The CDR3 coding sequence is TGTGCCAGCAGTTTTATACAGGGGGCAGAAGGCTACACCTTC.

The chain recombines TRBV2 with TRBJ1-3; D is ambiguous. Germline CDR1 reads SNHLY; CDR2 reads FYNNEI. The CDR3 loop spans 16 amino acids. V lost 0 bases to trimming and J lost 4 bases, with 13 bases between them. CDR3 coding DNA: TGTGCCAGCAGTGAAGCGCGGAGAGCGGTGGGAAACACCATATATTTT. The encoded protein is CASSEARRAVGNTIYF.

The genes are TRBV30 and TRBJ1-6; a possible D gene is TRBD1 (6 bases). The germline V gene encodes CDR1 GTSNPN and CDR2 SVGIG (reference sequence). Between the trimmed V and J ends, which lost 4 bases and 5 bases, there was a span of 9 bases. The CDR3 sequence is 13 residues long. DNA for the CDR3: TGTGCCTGGATTGGACAGCATAATTCACCCCTCCACTTT. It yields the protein CAWIGQHNSPLHF.